The 30 T cell receptor beta chains below come from one sample, sequenced in a study of blood T cell repertoires in COVID-19 (dated by TCRdb to 2018 to 2020). Library preparation employed the immunoSEQ multiplex PCR assay. TCRdb's version of the immuneACCESS table is confined to in-frame rearrangements and falls short of the full clone set. An unresolved V gene accounts for under half of the shortfall where checked; the remainder is of unknown origin. Across this sample there are 75,000 to 90,000 clones, with 75% to 85% seen only once. The ten largest clones represent around 13% of the sample. The sequenced material came from peripheral blood. These TCRs come from a woman in her forties with active or convalescent COVID-19.

The chain links TRBV9 to TRBJ2-3; 15 bases align to TRBD2. CDR1 and CDR2 from the germline V gene are SGDLS and YYNGEE. J gave up 11 bases and V 0 bases, and 4 bases lay outside the gene matches. The CDR3 runs 15 residues. The CDR3 coding sequence is TGTGCCAGCAGCGTAGCAGGGACTAGCGGGGGGATGCAGTATTTT. This codes for CASSVAGTSGGMQYF.

The chain links TRBV4-3 to TRBJ2-2, with TRBD2 as a possible D gene (5 bases). This CDR3 comprises 15 residues. Trimming left V 0 bases short and J 6 bases short, with 11 bases between. Looked up from germline, CDR1 is LGHNA and CDR2 is YSLEER. This CDR3 reads CASSQDIGVAGELFF. In nucleotides, the CDR3 is TGCGCCAGCAGCCAAGATATCGGGGTCGCCGGGGAGCTGTTTTTT.

This clone was seen a single time. This chain links TRBV20-1 with TRBJ2-3; D gene ambiguous. CDR3 length: 14 amino acids. Trimming removed 3 bases at V and 2 bases at J, with 12 bases between. Germline values: CDR1 DFQATT, CDR2 SNEGSKA (reference sequence). CDR3 residues: CSASGGSVTDTQYF. The DNA for the CDR3 is TGCAGTGCTAGTGGCGGAAGCGTCACAGATACGCAGTATTTT.

The gene calls are TRBV11-2 and TRBJ1-2, with 8 bases aligning to TRBD1. Germline V gene lookup returns CDR1 SGHAT and CDR2 FQNNGV. The CDR3 consists of 13 residues. V shed 5 bases and J 7 bases; nucleotides not matched to a gene: 6. The CDR3 bases are TGTGCCAGCAGCACGGACAGGGTGGGTGGCTACACCTTC. It translates to CASSTDRVGGYTF.

The chain employs TRBV4-3 and TRBJ2-1; no reliable D call. V was trimmed by 0 bases and J by 8 bases, leaving 14 bases between them. CDR3 length: 15 amino acids. Germline CDR1 is LGHNA and CDR2 is YSLEER. CDR3: CASSQESWPRDEQFF. The CDR3 DNA follows: TGCGCCAGCAGCCAAGAGAGTTGGCCTCGGGATGAGCAGTTCTTC.

This sequence joins TRBV7-2 and TRBJ1-3, with a possible D match to TRBD1 (5 bases). The CDR3 totals 18 residues. V dropped 3 bases and J dropped 0 bases, with 18 bases sitting between them. CDR1 and CDR2 (germline): SGHTA, FQGNSA. CDR3 sequence: CASSFPRSTATSGNTIYF. DNA for the CDR3: TGTGCCAGCAGCTTTCCCCGATCGACAGCAACCTCTGGAAACACCATATATTTT.

V and J are TRBV2 and TRBJ1-4; D ambiguous. The CDR3 consists of 14 residues. CDR1 and CDR2 (germline): SNHLY, FYNNEI. Trimming cost V 3 bases and J 4 bases, with 9 bases left between them. The CDR3 DNA reads as TGTGCCAGCAGTGACAGCAGGCATAATGAAAAACTGTTTTTT. Its protein product is CASSDSRHNEKLFF.

This chain joins TRBV6-5 and TRBJ2-7; D gene ambiguous. The CDR3 has 13 amino acids. Germline values: CDR1 MNHEY, CDR2 SVGAGI. V gave up 4 bases and J gave up 5 bases, with 12 bases separating them. CDR3 sequence: CASSSPTVHEQYF. In DNA form, the CDR3 reads TGTGCCAGCAGTTCCCCTACAGTCCACGAGCAGTACTTC.

V and J are TRBV28 and TRBJ2-3; D perhaps matches TRBD2 (5 bases). This CDR3 contains 12 residues. The V gene lost 4 bases and the J gene lost 9 bases, with 11 bases spanning the gap. Germline CDR1 MDHEN, CDR2 SYDVKM. CDR3 loop: CASSSSLETQYF. CDR3 coding DNA: TGTGCCAGCAGTTCCTCACTAGAAACGCAGTATTTT. Looking up the rest from reference TRBV28 and TRBJ2-3 gives the full variable domain: DVKVTQSSRYLVKRTGEKVFLECVQDMDHENMFWYRQDPGLGLRLIYFSYDVKMKEKGDIPEGYSVSREKKERFSLILESASTNQTSMYLCASSSSLETQYFGPGTRLTVL.

This clone showed up just a few times. The J gene is TRBJ2-5, the V gene TRBV7-2; possible D gene TRBD2, 6 bases. The CDR3 is 13 residues long. Deletions cut 5 bases from V and 5 bases from J, with 12 bases between. Per germline, CDR1 SGHTA and CDR2 FQGNSA. The CDR3 region is CASSLAAGETQYF. In DNA, the CDR3 is TGTGCCAGCAGCCTGGCGGCGGGGGAGACCCAGTACTTC.

The gene calls are TRBV6-5 and TRBJ1-3; D is possibly TRBD1 (6 bases). CDR3 length: 15 residues. V shed 6 bases and J shed 0 bases, with 12 bases lying between them. Germline CDR1 is MNHEY and CDR2 is SVGAGI. In DNA, the CDR3 is TGTGCCAGCAGCCGACAGGCAACCTCTGGAAACACCATATATTTT. Protein product: CASSRQATSGNTIYF.

This rearrangement joins TRBV10-3 to TRBJ1-2; possible D gene TRBD1, 6 bases. The germline V gene has CDR1 ENHRY and CDR2 SYGVKD. The CDR3 consists of 14 residues. V lost 3 bases and J 2 bases, leaving 10 bases between the germline ends. The chain's CDR3 is CAISEDRRNYGYTF. DNA for the CDR3: TGTGCCATCAGTGAAGACAGGCGGAACTATGGCTACACCTTC.

This chain uses TRBV2 with TRBJ2-3; 7 bases match TRBD1. Germline V lookup: CDR1 SNHLY, CDR2 FYNNEI. The CDR3 consists of 12 residues. J gave up 11 bases and V 6 bases, and 8 bases lay outside the gene matches. CDR3 residues: CASSQQGMVQYF. The CDR3, as DNA: TGTGCCAGCAGCCAACAGGGGATGGTGCAGTATTTT.

V gene TRBV5-1 combines with J gene TRBJ2-1, with TRBD2 matching over 12 bases. Losses at the gene ends were 1 base for V and 4 bases for J; bases not matched to a gene: 3. Germline V lookup: CDR1 SGHRS, CDR2 YFSETQ. CDR3 length: 16 residues. CDR3 region: CASSLLAGGIYNEQFF. CDR3 DNA sequence: TGCGCCAGCAGCTTGCTAGCGGGGGGGATTTACAATGAGCAGTTCTTC.

The chain couples TRBV5-4 to TRBJ2-5; the D gene is possibly TRBD2 (5 bases). Germline assignment: CDR1 SGHNT and CDR2 YYREEE (reference sequence). Between the trimmed V and J ends, which lost 2 bases and 4 bases, there was a span of 12 bases. This CDR3 region has 14 residues. CDR3 DNA: TGTGCCAGCAGCTTCGGCGGGTTTGGAGAGACCCAGTACTTC. It translates to CASSFGGFGETQYF.

This chain links TRBV28 with TRBJ1-2; maybe TRBD1 (6 bases). V lost 7 bases and J 5 bases, leaving 11 bases between the germline ends. The CDR3 consists of 12 residues. CDR1 and CDR2 (germline): MDHEN, SYDVKM. CDR3 region: CASTDRQYGYTF. In DNA form, the CDR3 reads TGTGCCAGCACCGACAGGCAGTATGGCTACACCTTC.

V and J are TRBV28 and TRBJ2-7, with 7 bases identical to TRBD2. This CDR3 has 16 residues. V shed 5 bases and J 0 bases; nucleotides not matched to a gene: 10. From germline, CDR1 is MDHEN and CDR2 SYDVKM. CDR3 sequence: CASSKTGTKSSYEQYF. The DNA for the CDR3 is TGTGCCAGCAGTAAGACCGGGACTAAGAGCTCCTACGAGCAGTACTTC.

CDR3 in amino acids: CASSLSRTGGLEAFF. The DNA of the CDR3 is TGTGCCAGCAGTTTATCGAGGACAGGAGGGCTTGAAGCTTTCTTT. The chain uses TRBV27 and TRBJ1-1; TRBD1 agrees at 7 bases. The CDR3 sequence is 15 residues long. The germline CDR1 and CDR2 sequences are MNHEY and SMNVEV (reference sequence). Trimming removed 0 bases from V and 7 bases from J; junction bases left unmatched: 8.

The chain has TRBV11-3 and TRBJ2-7; D perhaps matches TRBD1 (6 bases). Deletions cut 0 bases from V and 1 base from J, with 22 bases between. In germline, CDR1 is SGHNT, CDR2 YENEEA. The length of the CDR3 is 19 residues. The CDR3 reads CASSLDRFGGPGQSYEQYF. The CDR3 nucleotides are TGTGCCAGCAGCTTAGATAGATTCGGCGGCCCCGGACAGTCCTACGAGCAGTACTTC.

J is TRBJ1-1 and V is TRBV27; D uncertain. This CDR3 region has 13 residues. The V gene's germline CDR1 is MNHEY and CDR2 SMNVEV (reference sequence). V dropped 0 bases and J dropped 4 bases, with 6 bases sitting between them. DNA of the CDR3: TGTGCCAGCAGTTTATCGGGGAGCACTGAAGCTTTCTTT. Amino acid sequence: CASSLSGSTEAFF.

For this clone: One junction end disagrees with the germline gene, perhaps due to a read error. This chain links TRBV7-7 with TRBJ2-3; 8 bases fit TRBD2. Germline CDR1 SSHAT, CDR2 FNYEAQ (reference sequence). The CDR3 length is 15 residues. The CDR3: CASSRGLASTDTQYF. The CDR3 region has the DNA TGTGCTAGCAGCCGCGGACTAGCCTCCACAGATACGCAGTATTTT.

The genes are TRBV4-2 and TRBJ1-1; 7 bases align to TRBD1. Germline CDR1 and CDR2: LGHNA and YNFKEQ. The trim removed 4 bases at V and 0 bases at J, leaving 11 bases unmatched. This CDR3 has 17 amino acids. CDR3 loop: CASSPETGQRMNTEAFF. In DNA form, the CDR3 reads TGTGCCAGCAGCCCTGAGACGGGACAGCGTATGAACACTGAAGCTTTCTTT.

This clone was counted once. The chain combines TRBV5-1 with TRBJ2-1; a weak D match, TRBD1 (6 bases). This CDR3 comprises 14 residues. Germline values: CDR1 SGHRS, CDR2 YFSETQ. Trimming removed 3 bases at V and 3 bases at J, with 10 bases between. Here the CDR3 DNA reads TGCGCCAGCAGCTCCGGGACACTCTACAATGAGCAGTTCTTC. Amino acids: CASSSGTLYNEQFF.

V gene TRBV7-2 combines with J gene TRBJ2-3, with 7 positions matching TRBD1. CDR1 and CDR2 from the germline V gene are SGHTA and FQGNSA. V shed 2 bases, J shed 0 bases, and the junction held 11 bases outside the gene matches. This CDR3 region has 18 residues. CDR3 residues: CASSLPSRTGTSTDTQYF. CDR3 DNA: TGTGCCAGCAGCTTACCTTCGCGGACAGGTACTAGCACAGATACGCAGTATTTT. Combining the CDR3 with reference TRBV7-2 and TRBJ2-3 gives the whole variable domain GAGVSQSPSNKVTEKGKDVELRCDPISGHTALYWYRQSLGQGLEFLIYFQGNSAPDKSGLPSDRFSAERTGGSVSTLTIQRTQQEDSAVYLCASSLPSRTGTSTDTQYFGPGTRLTVL.

The chain recombines TRBV11-2 with TRBJ2-7; TRBD2 might be the D (5 bases). The CDR3 is 15 residues long. Germline values: CDR1 SGHAT, CDR2 FQNNGV. The germline V and J ends were trimmed by 3 bases and 3 bases, with 15 bases remaining between them. The CDR3 DNA sequence: TGTGCCAGCAGCTTCGGGAAGGGAACCTTCTACGAGCAGTACTTC. Translation gives CASSFGKGTFYEQYF. Together with reference TRBV11-2 and TRBJ2-7, the CDR3 gives the full variable domain: EAGVAQSPRYKIIEKRQSVAFWCNPISGHATLYWYQQILGQGPKLLIQFQNNGVVDDSQLPKDRFSAERLKGVDSTLKIQPAKLEDSAVYLCASSFGKGTFYEQYFGPGTRLTVT.

The genes are TRBV6-4 and TRBJ1-2; TRBD1 matches 7 bases. The CDR3 is 14 residues long. CDR1 is MRHNA, CDR2 SNTAGT, per germline. Trimming cost V 0 bases and J 4 bases; bases outside gene matches: 2. The CDR3 DNA reads TGTGCCAGCAGTGACTCGCAGGGGGTCTATGGCTACACCTTC. It yields the protein CASSDSQGVYGYTF.

This clone was observed a few times. The chain uses TRBV5-1 and TRBJ2-2; 10 nucleotides agree with TRBD1. The V segment lost 4 bases and the J segment 7 bases; nucleotides outside the gene matches: 7. This CDR3 spans 15 amino acids. Germline CDR1 reads SGHRS; CDR2 reads YFSETQ. The CDR3 loop is CASSLSTGGHGELFF. As DNA, the CDR3 is TGCGCCAGCAGCCTATCGACAGGGGGCCACGGGGAGCTGTTTTTT.

This chain connects TRBV5-1 to TRBJ1-2; D is uncertain. The V and J ends lost 1 base and 0 bases respectively, with 4 bases between them. This CDR3 is 13 amino acids long. Germline-derived CDR1 and CDR2 are SGHRS and YFSETQ. The CDR3 reads CASSLSPNYGYTF. The CDR3 bases are TGCGCCAGCAGCTTGAGCCCTAACTATGGCTACACCTTC.

The gene calls are TRBV5-1 and TRBJ1-2; TRBD1 aligns across 9 bases. This CDR3 comprises 14 residues. Trimming cost V 0 bases and J 5 bases; bases outside gene matches: 2. Germline lookup yields CDR1 SGHRS and CDR2 YFSETQ. The CDR3 sequence: CASSLGQGVYGYTF. The CDR3 nucleotides are TGCGCCAGCAGCTTGGGACAGGGGGTTTATGGCTACACCTTC. Full variable domain (rest looked up from reference TRBV5-1 and TRBJ1-2): KAGVTQTPRYLIKTRGQQVTLSCSPISGHRSVSWYQQTPGQGLQFLFEYFSETQRNKGNFPGRFSGRQFSNSRSEMNVSTLELGDSALYLCASSLGQGVYGYTFGSGTRLTVV.

This chain uses TRBV5-1 with TRBJ2-7; 7 bases align to TRBD1. Germline-derived CDR1 and CDR2 are SGHRS and YFSETQ. The CDR3 extends over 12 amino acids. The V segment lost 5 bases and the J segment 3 bases; nucleotides outside the gene matches: 2. The CDR3 nucleotides read TGCGCCAGCAGACGACAGGGCTACGAGCAGTACTTC. Protein product: CASRRQGYEQYF.